The TCR beta chain described here comes from a study of shared clonotypes between healthy human individuals. Study conclusions and caveats: At large depth, rarefaction still showed sorted-subset sequencing to be incomplete. As a rule, naive subsets had a larger estimated richness than memory subsets.

V shed 0 bases and J shed 6 bases, with 18 bases lying between them. Germline V gene sequence: CDR1 MNHEY, CDR2 SVGAGI. This CDR3 has 16 residues. CD45RO negativity and positive selection for CCR7 defined naive CD8 cells, a population that excluded terminally differentiated effector memory CD45RA+ cells. Each cell subset's genomic DNA was divided evenly among several immunoSEQ plates. TCRdb's copy holds only in-frame clones and misses some; the assay was immunoSEQ multiplex PCR. The sample consists of around 2,000,000 clones, approximately 94% of them appearing once. Comment on this clone: Its cognate antigen is unknown.

The source of this sequence is a man aged 18-30 years in good health. Source material: naive CD8+ T cells sorted from blood. The chain couples TRBV6-5 to TRBJ2-7, with a tentative D call TRBD1 (5 bases). The CDR3 DNA sequence: TGTGCCAGCAGTTACTCAAAGGACACCCTTTCCCGCGAGCAGTACTTC. It yields the protein CASSYSKDTLSREQYF.